This section outlines one TCR beta chain sequence together with its context. Its antigen has not been determined. No quality values exist for individual bases; no much larger clone is one base distant. This same CDR3 is encoded by further DNA sequences in the sample. Donors were healthy HIV-negative adults with no recently reported acute infections or vaccinations. Every donor was a Caucasian adult residing in Nashville, Tennessee, USA. CD4+ T cells were enriched through magnetic negative selection, after which naive cells were positively selected on CD45RA and the remaining negative fraction served as the memory subset. After blood collection by leukapheresis, PBMCs were isolated using Ficoll-Histopaque density gradient centrifugation and then cryopreserved in the vapor phase of liquid nitrogen. Purity and quantity of every magnetically sorted T cell population were checked by analytical flow cytometry. Each sorted fraction had its genomic DNA isolated and then quantified by UV absorbance on a Nanodrop 2000c.

Between the V and J ends, shortened by 4 bases and 2 bases respectively, the junction contains 9 bases. The germline V gene (reference sequence) sets CDR1 to SGHNT and CDR2 to YYREEE. Inclusive of the bounding cysteine and phenylalanine, the CDR3 is 13 residues long. Only the CDR3 DNA stays, 39 bases, in frame from base 1. This specimen comes from a study of shared clonotypes between healthy human individuals (dated by TCRdb to 2020 to 2021). Concerning the study at large: A few men and two women, aged 18 to 49 years, made up the cohort. Each donor's leukapheresis produced roughly between roughly 0.85 and 10 billion PBMCs. To estimate repertoire size and how much clonotypes are shared between individuals, the study performed deep sequencing of blood TCR repertoires from a handful of healthy adults. For each donor, three plates each were used for CD4 naive and CD4 memory, two plates were used for CD8 naive, and one plate was used for CD8 memory. Libraries were prepared and TCR repertoires were sequenced by different laboratories using diverse techniques, in order to increase sequencing depth and limit assay-specific biases. The paper as a whole reports these results and caveats: Estimated clonotype richness was generally larger for naive than for memory subsets. Sharing across a few donors was observed for 5% to 6.5% of naive CD4, around 3.5% of naive CD8, about 2.3% of memory CD4, and around 0.44% of memory CD8 clonotypes. Sampling was limited to blood, and TCR repertoires in tissue likely differ from TCR repertoires in blood. Based on pairwise subsampling, the degree of clonotype sharing among donors was expected to be affected by sequencing depth. Even with the large sequencing depth, rarefaction of the sorted-subset datasets indicated that sequencing was incomplete. Because the study included only a small number of donors, the genetic and exposure-history diversity represented was limited. Clonotypes shared by all four sorted-subset donors showed higher generation probabilities than non-shared clonotypes.

Using the deep immunoSEQ assay, TCR CDR3 regions were amplified from genomic DNA by multiplex PCR. Genomic DNA extracted from each cell subset was distributed evenly over all wells of several immunoSEQ 96-well plates, and each plate served as one replicate. For sorted subsets, about 220 ng of genomic DNA, equivalent to 25,000 to 35,000 T cell genomes, went into each replicate PCR. Purified libraries were measured with a Qubit 3.0 fluorometer, size-checked on a Bioanalyzer 2100, and measured again with the KAPA Library Quantification kit. Every immunoSEQ 96-well plate was sequenced on a dedicated single-read 150-cycle Illumina NextSeq 550 flow cell. Processing in the source paper ran as follows. Because only junctional sequences without quality scores were contained in the immunoSEQ output, filtering matching that applied to full-length reads could not be performed. To assign V/J genes and CDR3, sequences were annotated against IMGT germline references using PyIR, a Python wrapper for IgBLAST v1.9. Reads with weak V/J assignments (E-value above 1e-6), missing CDR3, stop codons, out-of-frame junctions, or ambiguous translated residues were removed. V3J clonotypes were defined by identical inferred V gene, J gene, and CDR3 amino acid sequence. Percentage overlap between repertoires was calculated by dividing the number of shared unique clonotypes by the size of the smaller repertoire. Three approaches were used to assess repertoire richness: RTK rarefaction, the Chao1 estimator, and Recon v2.1 estimates of unobserved clonotypes. For all TCRbeta clonotypes obtained by the gDNA method from a few donors, generation probabilities were computed with OLGA. Entries here come from immuneACCESS through TCRdb and include only in-frame sequences with V and J called. Some clones fail to appear in such tables; in the studies checked, an unresolved V gene covers under half of the shortfall, and the cause of the remainder is unknown. That table supplies the V and J calls and clone size; D and trimming were determined from the DNA. The sample table contains about 1 million clones; only one count was recorded for around 78% of them. The ten largest account for more than 0.45% of the sample.

The sample consisted of memory CD4+ T cells from PBMCs. What this sample's cell subset or site label stands for: CD45RA-negative fraction. This TCR was recovered from a man aged 18-30 years in good health. Some clones in this sample may be carry-over from other donors' samples. The chain employs TRBV5-4 and TRBJ1-2, and TRBD1 may be the D gene, going by 6 matching bases. The CDR3 is CASSLDRNYGYTF. At the DNA level, the sequence is TGTGCCAGCAGCCTCGACAGGAACTATGGCTACACCTTC.